The entry below describes one T cell receptor (beta chain). The antigen is not known. This sample is part of a study of T cells in Graves' hyperthyroidism and ophthalmopathy. Study-wide points: Ophthalmopathy prediction by the model preceded onset by a median approximately 5.9 months.

Amplified TCR beta CDR3 regions derived from RNA transcripts. HTBI primers were the set used in a first-round RT-PCR of the TCR CDR3. MiXCR was run by TCRdb on the multiplex PCR reads, yielding one entry per CDR3 protein. The sample records about 250,000 distinct CDR3 sequences, approximately 21% being singletons. Isolation of PBMCs was performed on about 10 ml fresh peripheral blood. Trimming shortened V by 4 bases and J by 6 bases, and 15 bases separated the two germline ends. Germline V lookup: CDR1 SGHDN, CDR2 FVKESK. The CDR3 is 14 amino acids. Sequenced: blood. The clonotype was recovered from a man aged 30 to 45 with Graves' ophthalmopathy. This chain links TRBV14 with TRBJ1-2; possibly TRBD1 for D (6 bases). CDR3: CASSPVDRLDGYTF. CDR3 nucleotide sequence: TGTGCCAGCAGCCCCGTCGACAGGTTGGATGGCTACACCTTC.